The sequence of this T cell receptor (beta chain) was determined in a study of T cell responses to AZD1222 COVID-19 vaccine. Study summary: Second doses were pooled across both intervals (about 4 or about 12 weeks). Findings of the study overall: It was only 6 or 7 AZD1222 recipients who were seropositive at baseline. Repertoire sampling happened only post peak T cell response. Spike was spanned by vaccine-associated CD4 TCRs, with dominance at 160-218 and 743-854.

Data came from immunoSEQ multiplex PCR; TCRdb stores just in-frame clones and leaves some out. The table records roughly 120,000 clones, 85% to 95% of them present only once. The CDR3 has 15 amino acids. Germline V lookup: CDR1 SGHDT, CDR2 YYEEEE. Unmatched junction bases numbered 2, after V lost 0 bases and J lost 2 bases. Note on this clone: The antigen is undetermined.

Sequenced here: peripheral blood, sampled on day 0 of AZD1222 vaccination. The clonotype comes from an adult in good health. The V gene is TRBV5-6, the J gene TRBJ1-5; 7 nucleotides agree with TRBD1. CDR3 DNA: TGTGCCAGCAGCTTGGGTACAGGGGGCAATCAGCCCCAGCATTTT. Encoded protein: CASSLGTGGNQPQHF. Drawing the rest from reference TRBV5-6 and TRBJ1-5, the complete variable domain is DAGVTQSPTHLIKTRGQQVTLRCSPKSGHDTVSWYQQALGQGPQFIFQYYEEEERQRGNFPDRFSGHQFPNYSSELNVNALLLGDSALYLCASSLGTGGNQPQHFGDGTRLSIL.